This TCR beta chain was identified during a study of breast tumors, draining lymph nodes, adjacent tissues. This clonotype was observed many times. Its antigen is not known. Overall study results and limits: Luminal-like breast cancer showed significantly higher tumor–nontumor repertoire similarity than basal-like. Data fit most tumor T cells coming from lymph node, expanding in tumor. Tumor repertoires ranked between lymph nodes and nontumor tissue in diversity, with V and J gene preferences.

Each CDR3 protein gets one entry after TCRdb re-called the multiplex PCR reads with MiXCR. The sample records some 22,000 distinct CDR3 sequences, about 38% being singletons. This clonotype was sampled from a female donor with breast cancer. Some clones in this sample may be carry-over from other donors' samples. The sequenced material came from breast tumor tissue.

The CDR3 DNA sequence: TGTGCCATCAGTGACCCATACGAGGGGGGGTGGGAGACCCAGTACTTC. It encodes CAISDPYEGGWETQYF. The V call is TRBV10-3, the J call TRBJ2-5, with D possibly matching TRBD2 (7 bases). Germline CDR1 is ENHRY and CDR2 is SYGVKD. Deletions cut 3 bases from V and 5 bases from J, with 19 bases between. The CDR3 has 16 residues.